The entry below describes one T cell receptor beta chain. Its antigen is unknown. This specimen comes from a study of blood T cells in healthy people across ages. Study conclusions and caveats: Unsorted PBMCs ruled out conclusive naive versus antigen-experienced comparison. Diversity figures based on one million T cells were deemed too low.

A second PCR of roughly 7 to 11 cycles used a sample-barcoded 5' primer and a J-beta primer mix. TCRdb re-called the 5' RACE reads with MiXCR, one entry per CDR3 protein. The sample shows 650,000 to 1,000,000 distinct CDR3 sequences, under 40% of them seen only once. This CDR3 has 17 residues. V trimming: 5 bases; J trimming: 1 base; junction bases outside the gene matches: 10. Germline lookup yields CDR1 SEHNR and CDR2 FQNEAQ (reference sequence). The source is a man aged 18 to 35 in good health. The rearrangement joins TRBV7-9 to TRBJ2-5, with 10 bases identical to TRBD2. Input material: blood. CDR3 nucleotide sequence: TGTGCCAGCAGCCCTAAGTCACTAGCGGGGATCCAAGAGACCCAGTACTTC. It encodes CASSPKSLAGIQETQYF.